Sequencing of this T cell receptor (beta chain) was carried out in a study of blood T cell repertoires in COVID-19. Study-wide background: Specimens from acute and convalescent COVID-19 originated in the United States, Italy and Spain.

The CDR3 consists of 15 residues. Germline-derived CDR1 and CDR2 are SGHKS and YYEKEE (reference sequence). Trimming took off 1 base at V and 2 bases at J, with 10 bases between the two ends. Using immunoSEQ multiplex PCR, the repertoire was profiled, and TCRdb retains in-frame clones only, with some absent. The top ten hold 2% to 2.5% of the sample, which has 250,000 or so clones, around 80% seen once. This clone has only one observation. The origin of this receptor is a man aged 35 to 55 who had recovered from COVID-19. Sequenced sample: peripheral blood. This chain links TRBV5-5 with TRBJ1-3, with TRBD1 as a possible D gene (6 bases). The CDR3, as DNA: TGTGCCAGCAGCTTGAGGTCAGGGGCTGGAAACACCATATATTTT. It yields the protein CASSLRSGAGNTIYF.